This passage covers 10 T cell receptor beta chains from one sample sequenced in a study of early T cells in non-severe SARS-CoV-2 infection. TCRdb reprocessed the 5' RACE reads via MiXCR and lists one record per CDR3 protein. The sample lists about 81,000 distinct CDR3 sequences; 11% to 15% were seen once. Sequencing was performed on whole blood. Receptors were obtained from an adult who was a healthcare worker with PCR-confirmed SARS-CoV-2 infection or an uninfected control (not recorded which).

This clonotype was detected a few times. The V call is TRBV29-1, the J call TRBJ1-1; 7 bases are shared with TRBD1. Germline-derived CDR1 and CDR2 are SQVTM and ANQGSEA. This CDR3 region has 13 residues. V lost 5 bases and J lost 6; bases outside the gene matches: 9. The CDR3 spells CSVRDREESEAFF. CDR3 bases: TGCAGCGTTCGTGACAGGGAGGAGTCTGAAGCTTTCTTT.

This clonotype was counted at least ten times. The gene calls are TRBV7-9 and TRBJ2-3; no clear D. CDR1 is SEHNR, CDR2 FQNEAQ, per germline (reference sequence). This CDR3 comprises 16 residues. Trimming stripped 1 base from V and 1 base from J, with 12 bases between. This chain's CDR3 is CASSLGRAPGTDTQYF. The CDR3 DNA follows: TGTGCCAGCAGCTTAGGACGCGCGCCAGGCACAGATACGCAGTATTTT.

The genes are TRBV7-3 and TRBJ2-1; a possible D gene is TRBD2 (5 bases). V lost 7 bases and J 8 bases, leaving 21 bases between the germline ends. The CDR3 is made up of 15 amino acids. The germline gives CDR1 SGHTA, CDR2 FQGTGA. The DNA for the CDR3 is TGTGCCAGCACCAATTCGGCAGACTCCGGGGATGAGCAGTTCTTC. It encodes CASTNSADSGDEQFF.

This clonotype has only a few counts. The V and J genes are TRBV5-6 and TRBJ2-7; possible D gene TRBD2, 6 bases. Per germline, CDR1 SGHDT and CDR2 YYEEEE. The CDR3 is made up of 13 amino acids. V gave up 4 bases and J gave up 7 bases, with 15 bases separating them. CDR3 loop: CASSPGGAREQYF. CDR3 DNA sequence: TGTGCCAGCAGCCCTGGCGGGGCTCGGGAGCAGTACTTC.

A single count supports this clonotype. CDR3 DNA: TGTGCCAGCAACGATGGCTATGGCTACACCTTC. Its translation is CASNDGYGYTF. The rearrangement joins TRBV6-2 or TRBV6-3 to TRBJ1-2; D is ambiguous. CDR3 length: 11 residues. Germline V gives CDR1 MNHEY, CDR2 SVGEGT. Trimming pared 7 bases from V and 4 bases from J, leaving 7 bases between.

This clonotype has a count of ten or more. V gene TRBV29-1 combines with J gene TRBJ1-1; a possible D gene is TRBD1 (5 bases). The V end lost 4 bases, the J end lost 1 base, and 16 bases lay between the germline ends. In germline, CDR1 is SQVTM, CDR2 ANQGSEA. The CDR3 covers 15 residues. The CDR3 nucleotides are TGCAGCGTTGGGCCTATAGGGACGGGGAACACTGAAGCTTTCTTT. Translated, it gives CSVGPIGTGNTEAFF.

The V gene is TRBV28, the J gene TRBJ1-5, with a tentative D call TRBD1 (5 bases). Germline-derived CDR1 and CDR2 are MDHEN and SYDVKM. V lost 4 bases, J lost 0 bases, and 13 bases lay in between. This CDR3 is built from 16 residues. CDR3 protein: CASSSNIQGSNQPQHF. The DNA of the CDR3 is TGTGCCAGCAGTTCCAACATCCAGGGTAGCAATCAGCCCCAGCATTTT.

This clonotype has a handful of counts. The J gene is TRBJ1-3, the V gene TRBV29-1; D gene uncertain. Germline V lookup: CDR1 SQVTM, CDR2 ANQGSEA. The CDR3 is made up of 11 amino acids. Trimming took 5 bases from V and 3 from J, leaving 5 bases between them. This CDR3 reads CSVLSGNTIYF. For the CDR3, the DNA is TGCAGCGTTTTAAGTGGAAACACCATATATTTT.

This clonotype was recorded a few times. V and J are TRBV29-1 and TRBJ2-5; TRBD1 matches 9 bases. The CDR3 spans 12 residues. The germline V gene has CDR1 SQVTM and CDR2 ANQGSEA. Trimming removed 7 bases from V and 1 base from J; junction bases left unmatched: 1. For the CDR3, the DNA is TGCAGCGCGACAGGGGGCCAAGAGACCCAGTACTTC. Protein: CSATGGQETQYF. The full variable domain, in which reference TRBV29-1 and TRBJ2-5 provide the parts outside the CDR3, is SAVISQKPSRDICQRGTSLTIQCQVDSQVTMMFWYRQQPGQSLTLIATANQGSEATYESGFVIDKFPISRPNLTFSTLTVSNMSPEDSSIYLCSATGGQETQYFGPGTRLLVL.

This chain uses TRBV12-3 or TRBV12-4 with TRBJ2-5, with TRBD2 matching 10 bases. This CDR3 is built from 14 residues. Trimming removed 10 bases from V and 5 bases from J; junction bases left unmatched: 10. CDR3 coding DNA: TGTGCCACCTCTCCCCTAGCGGGGGTTGAGACCCAGTACTTC. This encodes CATSPLAGVETQYF.